The clone carrying this TCR beta chain was seen more than once but under ten times. The antigen is unknown. The authors ran a second PCR of about 6 to 11 cycles using a sample-barcoded 5' primer and a J-beta primer mix. Every cDNA molecule bore a tag from a template-switch adaptor containing 12 random nucleotides. One entry per CDR3 protein results from TCRdb running MiXCR on the 5' RACE reads. The sample holds about a million distinct CDR3 sequences, under 40% seen once. The V end was cut by 2 bases, the J end by 8 bases, with 12 bases between. CDR1 is DFQATT, CDR2 SNEGSKA, per germline (reference sequence). The CDR3 has 12 residues. This sample is part of a study of blood T cells in healthy people across ages. Regarding the study as a whole: Older age coincided with a roughly linear decline in TCR beta diversity per million T cells. Long-lived and aged donors differed, with more naive CD4+ cells and higher diversity in the long-lived.

The study recruited healthy Caucasian donors from Russia who were aged about 6 to 95. Material: blood. The V call is TRBV20-1, the J call TRBJ1-2; no definite D call. The sequence was collected from a man between 18 and 35 years old in good health. The DNA of the CDR3 is TGCAGTGCTAGAAATCGGGGTGAGGGCTACACCTTC. As protein: CSARNRGEGYTF.